The rows below give T cell receptor beta chains drawn from one sample of a study of T cells after posttransplantation cyclophosphamide. Sequenced by immunoSEQ multiplex PCR; TCRdb stores in-frame clones only, minus some. The repertoire has about 32,000 clones, roughly 90% of them found once; the top ten carry just under 15%. The source material was PBMCs. Receptor source: a woman aged 40 to 50 with a blood cancer, CMV-positive, and with a related stem cell donor. Each CDR3 is given with its conserved first and last residue. The order of the fields is D gene, J gene, V gene, clone size, CDR3 protein, CDR3 DNA. D genes are given only for firm matches. Clone size is given for some rows only: seen once, a few or many times, or a class if the clone is expanded.

. | TRBJ1-2 | TRBV9 | few | CASSQQGGGLTAYGYTF | TGTGCCAGCAGCCAGCAAGGCGGGGGGCTCACCGCCTATGGCTACACCTTC
TRBD1 | TRBJ1-2 | TRBV2 | few | CATRRDRANYGYTF | TGTGCCACCCGCCGGGACAGAGCTAACTATGGCTACACCTTC
. | TRBJ2-3 | TRBV5-6 | . | CASSSQDTDTQYF | TGTGCCAGCAGCTCCCAGGACACAGATACGCAGTATTTT
. | TRBJ2-7 | TRBV5-4 | . | CASSLANYREQYF | TGTGCCAGCAGCTTGGCAAATTATCGGGAGCAGTACTTC
TRBD2 | TRBJ2-1 | TRBV27 | . | CASSGGLVEQNYNEQFF | TGTGCCAGCAGTGGGGGACTAGTCGAGCAGAACTACAATGAGCAGTTCTTC
TRBD2 | TRBJ2-1 | TRBV11-3 | . | CASSPSGGGGPHEQFF | TGTGCCAGCAGCCCATCGGGGGGCGGGGGGCCGCATGAGCAGTTCTTC
TRBD1 | TRBJ2-7 | TRBV14 | . | CASSPQTGLPYEQYF | TGTGCCAGCAGCCCTCAGACAGGGCTACCCTACGAGCAGTACTTC
TRBD1 | TRBJ2-7 | TRBV28 | . | CASSHKLFYGTGDYEQYF | TGTGCCAGCAGTCACAAACTCTTCTACGGGACAGGTGATTACGAGCAGTACTTC
TRBD1 | TRBJ1-6 | TRBV28 | . | CASSLTGGNSPLHF | TGTGCCAGCAGTTTAACAGGGGGGAATTCACCCCTCCACTTT
. | TRBJ1-1 | TRBV7-3 | once | CASSLGPTGTEAFF | TGTGCCAGCAGCTTAGGGCCTACAGGGACTGAAGCTTTCTTT
TRBD1 | TRBJ1-2 | TRBV19 | . | CASSLSLGQIYGYTF | TGTGCCAGTAGTCTCAGCCTGGGACAGATCTATGGCTACACCTTC
. | TRBJ1-1 | TRBV10-3 | . | CAITSPQQAEAFF | TGTGCCATCACCTCGCCCCAACAGGCTGAAGCTTTCTTT
TRBD2 | TRBJ2-1 | TRBV9 | . | CASGARGAGGRSSYNEQFF | TGTGCCAGTGGGGCTAGGGGAGCGGGGGGCCGAAGCTCCTACAATGAGCAGTTCTTC
. | TRBJ2-1 | TRBV5-1 | . | CASSLAGDSYNEQFF | TGCGCCAGCAGCTTGGCGGGAGACTCCTACAATGAGCAGTTCTTC
TRBD1 | TRBJ2-2 | TRBV11-2 | . | CASSQNTGTGHTGELFF | TGTGCCAGCAGCCAAAATACCGGGACAGGGCACACCGGGGAGCTGTTTTTT
. | TRBJ2-2 | TRBV9 | . | CASSFSTGELFF | TGTGCCAGCAGCTTCTCCACCGGGGAGCTGTTTTTT
TRBD1 | TRBJ2-2 | TRBV11-1 | . | CASSVGTGGGSGELFF | TGTGCCAGCAGCGTTGGGACAGGGGGCGGTTCCGGGGAGCTGTTTTTT
. | TRBJ1-2 | TRBV6-5 | . | CASSENGGYTF | TGTGCCAGCAGTGAAAACGGTGGCTACACCTTC
. | TRBJ1-2 | TRBV6-1 | . | CASRVRLTNYGYTF | TGTGCCAGCAGGGTCAGACTCACTAACTATGGCTACACCTTC
. | TRBJ2-7 | TRBV7-3 | . | CASSLTSSYEQYF | TGTGCCAGCAGCTTAACGAGCTCCTACGAGCAGTACTTC
. | TRBJ1-6 | TRBV5-1 | . | CASSLVAGENSPLHF | TGCGCCAGCAGCTTGGTGGCAGGCGAAAATTCACCCCTCCACTTT
TRBD1 | TRBJ1-1 | TRBV6-9 | . | CASRDRGNTEAFF | TGTGCCAGCAGGGACAGGGGGAACACTGAAGCTTTCTTT
TRBD1 | TRBJ1-6 | TRBV4-3 | . | CASSRQMGQGVNSPLHF | TGCGCCAGCAGCCGACAGATGGGACAGGGGGTTAATTCACCCCTCCACTTT
TRBD2 | TRBJ2-5 | TRBV6-5 | . | CASSYPEGSGGTQYF | TGTGCCAGCAGTTACCCCGAGGGTAGCGGGGGGACCCAGTACTTC
. | TRBJ1-2 | TRBV29-1 | . | CSGAADKNYGYTF | TGCAGCGGTGCGGCAGATAAAAACTATGGCTACACCTTC
. | TRBJ1-1 | TRBV29-1 | once | CSALGGLNTEAFF | TGCAGCGCCCTAGGGGGTCTGAACACTGAAGCTTTCTTT
. | TRBJ1-1 | TRBV5-4 | . | CASSLVGRLNTEAFF | TGTGCCAGCAGCTTGGTGGGCAGATTGAACACTGAAGCTTTCTTT
TRBD1 | TRBJ2-5 | TRBV18 | . | CASSPLGQQETQYF | TGTGCCAGCTCACCATTGGGACAGCAAGAGACCCAGTACTTC
. | TRBJ1-1 | TRBV4-2 | . | CASSQVRQGLEAFF | TGTGCCAGCAGCCAAGTCCGGCAGGGGCTTGAAGCTTTCTTT
TRBD1 | TRBJ2-3 | TRBV11-1 | . | CASGLNGQGTDTQYF | TGTGCCAGCGGGCTTAACGGACAGGGAACAGATACGCAGTATTTT
. | TRBJ1-1 | TRBV6-5 | once | CASSYREGTEAFF | TGTGCCAGCAGTTACAGGGAGGGGACTGAAGCTTTCTTT
. | TRBJ2-3 | TRBV2 | once | CASSARLGGSTDTQYF | TGTGCCAGCAGTGCACGACTTGGCGGAAGCACAGATACGCAGTATTTT
. | TRBJ1-1 | TRBV10-3 | once | CAISQTGNTEAFF | TGTGCCATCAGCCAGACGGGGAACACTGAAGCTTTCTTT
. | TRBJ2-2 | TRBV4-3 | . | CASSQDGNPGTTGELFF | TGCGCCAGCAGCCAAGATGGGAATCCGGGAACCACCGGGGAGCTGTTTTTT
. | TRBJ1-5 | TRBV28 | . | CASSLSGDSNQPQHF | TGTGCCAGCAGTTTATCAGGGGATAGCAATCAGCCCCAGCATTTT
. | TRBJ2-7 | TRBV5-1 | . | CASSLLAGSYEQYF | TGCGCCAGCAGCTTGCTAGCCGGCTCCTACGAGCAGTACTTC
. | TRBJ2-7 | TRBV5-1 | . | CASSLGLGAGAGEQYF | TGCGCCAGCAGCTTGGGTCTGGGGGCAGGAGCGGGGGAGCAGTACTTC
. | TRBJ1-2 | TRBV6-1 | . | CASSPLGGAGYTF | TGTGCCAGCAGTCCCCTCGGGGGTGCTGGCTACACCTTC
TRBD2 | TRBJ2-7 | TRBV6-1 | . | CASSLTSGETYEQYF | TGTGCCAGCTCGCTAACTAGCGGGGAAACCTACGAGCAGTACTTC